One sample yielded the 24 T cell receptor beta chains listed below, sequenced in a study of Ad26.COV2.S vaccination and SARS-CoV-2 variants. The treatment here: around 19 received Ad26.COV2.S at low or high dose, single or two shots; 5 received placebo; per-sample allocation not given. Samples analyzed were those drawn on day 63 after the first vaccine or placebo injection. Generated by immunoSEQ multiplex PCR, the TCRdb table keeps only in-frame clones and is missing some. The data contain about half a million clones, roughly nine tenths of them singletons. Material: peripheral blood, obtained in a trial of Ad26.COV2.S vaccine versus placebo. Source of these receptors: a person aged 18 to 65 who received the Ad26.COV2.S COVID-19 vaccine or a placebo.

This chain joins TRBV6-5 and TRBJ1-1, with TRBD1 as a possible D gene (5 bases). V lost 7 bases, J lost 0 bases, and 9 bases lay in between. Germline-derived CDR1 and CDR2 are MNHEY and SVGAGI. The CDR3 length is 13 residues. CDR3 protein: CASIRQLNTEAFF. The CDR3, as DNA: TGTGCCAGCATTCGACAGCTGAACACTGAAGCTTTCTTT.

J is TRBJ1-2 and V is TRBV5-1; D is perhaps TRBD1 (5 bases). V lost 0 bases and J lost 2, with 11 bases in between. CDR3 length: 15 residues. CDR1 is SGHRS and CDR2 is YFSETQ in the germline V gene. The CDR3 reads CASSLAGGWNYGYTF. CDR3 DNA sequence: TGCGCCAGCAGCTTGGCCGGGGGGTGGAACTATGGCTACACCTTC.

As regards this clone: The sample contains more than one DNA sequence encoding this CDR3. The V gene is TRBV3-1 (or the pseudogene TRBV3-2), the J gene TRBJ1-3; D remains ambiguous. CDR1 is LGHDT, CDR2 YNNKEL, per germline (reference sequence). The CDR3 contains 13 residues. V was clipped by 1 base and J by 2 bases, with 3 bases between them. CDR3 bases: TGTGCCAGCAGCCAAGTCACTGGAAACACCATATATTTT. This sequence encodes CASSQVTGNTIYF.

The chain recombines TRBV27 with TRBJ2-1; the match to TRBD2 covers 13 bases. The CDR3 runs 17 residues. J lost 4 bases, V lost 4 bases, and 7 bases had no gene match. CDR1 is MNHEY, CDR2 SMNVEV, per germline (reference sequence). Written as DNA, the CDR3 is TGTGCCAGCAGTTCCGGACTAGCGGGAGAGAGGTACAATGAGCAGTTCTTC. Protein product: CASSSGLAGERYNEQFF.

The CDR3 sequence is CASTPLGAGAISYEQYF. CDR3 coding DNA: TGTGCCAGCACCCCCCTGGGGGCAGGGGCCATCTCCTACGAGCAGTACTTC. V is TRBV28 and J is TRBJ2-7; D perhaps matches TRBD1 (6 bases). The V end lost 7 bases, the J end lost 0 bases, and 22 bases lay between the germline ends. Per germline, CDR1 MDHEN and CDR2 SYDVKM. The CDR3 sequence is 17 residues long.

The chain joins TRBV7-6 to TRBJ1-1; TRBD1 might be the D (5 bases). V lost 5 bases, J lost 1 base, and 17 bases lay in between. This CDR3 contains 16 residues. The germline CDR1 and CDR2 sequences are SGHVS and FNYEAQ. This CDR3 reads CASSPRVGGENTEAFF. CDR3 coding DNA: TGTGCCAGCAGCCCTAGAGTCGGAGGGGAGAACACTGAAGCTTTCTTT.

V usage is TRBV13 and J usage is TRBJ1-4, with TRBD1 matching 7 bases. After removal of 5 bases from V and 6 bases from J, the junction contained 18 bases not matched to a gene. The CDR3 spans 18 residues. Germline CDR1 reads PRHDT; CDR2 reads FYEKMQ (reference sequence). The CDR3 nucleotides are TGTGCCAGCAGCGCAGGCAGACAGGGACGAGGAGGGTATGAAAAACTGTTTTTT. Protein product: CASSAGRQGRGGYEKLFF.

The chain recombines TRBV7-9 with TRBJ2-6, with a tentative D call TRBD1 (5 bases). Germline CDR1 SEHNR, CDR2 FQNEAQ (reference sequence). Trimming shortened V by 2 bases and J by 0 bases, and 14 bases separated the two germline ends. The CDR3 sequence is 18 residues long. In DNA form, the CDR3 reads TGTGCCAGCAGCTTACGCTCGGACACCAACTCTGGGGCCAACGTCCTGACTTTC. Amino acid sequence: CASSLRSDTNSGANVLTF.

V usage is TRBV28 and J usage is TRBJ2-7, with 9 bases fitting TRBD1. The CDR3 extends over 17 amino acids. V lost 7 bases, J lost 0 bases, and 13 bases stayed unmatched. Looked up from germline, CDR1 is MDHEN and CDR2 is SYDVKM. In nucleotides, the CDR3 is TGTGCCAGCATCCCATCGGGACAGGGCGTTTACTCCTACGAGCAGTACTTC. It specifies CASIPSGQGVYSYEQYF.

The chain uses TRBV4-2 and TRBJ1-5; the match to TRBD1 covers 10 bases. The V gene end was trimmed by 1 base and the J gene end by 3 bases; junction bases not matched to a gene: 3. This CDR3 spans 16 amino acids. Germline lookup yields CDR1 LGHNA and CDR2 YNFKEQ. The CDR3 region is CASSQGDRGINQPQHF. The CDR3, as DNA: TGTGCCAGCAGCCAAGGGGACAGGGGTATCAATCAGCCCCAGCATTTT.

The genes are TRBV27 and TRBJ1-1; tentatively, D is TRBD1 (6 bases). This CDR3 contains 13 residues. CDR1 MNHEY and CDR2 SMNVEV come from the germline V gene (reference sequence). V was trimmed by 4 bases and J by 0 bases, leaving 6 bases between them. CDR3 residues: CASSWTVNTEAFF. CDR3 DNA: TGTGCCAGCAGTTGGACAGTGAACACTGAAGCTTTCTTT.

This chain joins TRBV18 and TRBJ2-2; D unresolved. V was pared by 3 bases and J by 3 bases, with 11 bases between. The CDR3 spans 15 residues. The germline V gene encodes CDR1 KGHSH and CDR2 LQKENI. CDR3 region: CASSPLLPDTGELFF. The DNA of the CDR3 is TGTGCCAGCTCACCTCTCCTACCGGACACCGGGGAGCTGTTTTTT. The complete variable domain, with remaining parts taken from reference TRBV18 and TRBJ2-2, reads NAGVMQNPRHLVRRRGQEARLRCSPMKGHSHVYWYRQLPEEGLKFMVYLQKENIIDESGMPKERFSAEFPKEGPSILRIQQVVRGDSAAYFCASSPLLPDTGELFFGEGSRLTVL.

This chain links TRBV29-1 with TRBJ2-1, with D possibly called TRBD1 or TRBD2 (6 bases each). V was clipped by 1 base and J by 2 bases, with 18 bases between them. The germline CDR1 and CDR2 sequences are SQVTM and ANQGSEA. The CDR3 length is 17 residues. The CDR3 here is CSVEVRGPGPTYNEQFF. CDR3 DNA: TGCAGCGTTGAAGTTCGGGGGCCTGGCCCTACCTACAATGAGCAGTTCTTC.

Written as DNA, the CDR3 is TGCGCCAGCAGCCAAGTTCCCGGACAGAGGGGAGATACGCAGTATTTT. This translates into CASSQVPGQRGDTQYF. The chain links TRBV4-3 to TRBJ2-3, with a weak D call TRBD1 (6 bases). V lost 1 base and J lost 5, with 16 bases in between. The length of the CDR3 is 16 residues. CDR1 is LGHNA and CDR2 is YSLEER in the germline V gene.

This chain links TRBV18 with TRBJ1-2, with D hard to call. Trimming left V 1 base short and J 3 bases short, with 12 bases between. Germline V CDR1 and CDR2: KGHSH, LQKENI. The CDR3 covers 15 residues. CDR3 protein: CASSPRLTEDYGYTF. In DNA, the CDR3 is TGTGCCAGCTCACCACGGCTTACAGAGGACTATGGCTACACCTTC.

J is TRBJ2-3 and V is TRBV7-9, with 7 bases aligning to TRBD2. The CDR3 contains 17 residues. V gave up 4 bases and J gave up 10 bases; unmatched junction bases: 20. The germline CDR1 and CDR2 sequences are SEHNR and FQNEAQ (reference sequence). The CDR3 is CASSSTLRGELVDAQYF. The CDR3 nucleotides are TGTGCCAGCAGCTCGACCCTTCGGGGGGAATTGGTAGACGCGCAGTATTTT.

This clone was recorded once. The rearrangement uses TRBV11-2 and TRBJ2-1; 9 bases fit TRBD2. J lost 0 bases, V lost 3 bases, and 6 bases had no gene match. The CDR3 has 17 amino acids. Germline V lookup: CDR1 SGHAT, CDR2 FQNNGV. CDR3 nucleotide sequence: TGTGCCAGCAGCTTGCGCGGGGGGGTCGGCTCCTACAATGAGCAGTTCTTC. Its translation: CASSLRGGVGSYNEQFF. Complete variable domain (other parts from reference TRBV11-2 and TRBJ2-1): EAGVAQSPRYKIIEKRQSVAFWCNPISGHATLYWYQQILGQGPKLLIQFQNNGVVDDSQLPKDRFSAERLKGVDSTLKIQPAKLEDSAVYLCASSLRGGVGSYNEQFFGPGTRLTVL.

This chain links TRBV14 with TRBJ1-2; D may be TRBD1 (6 bases). Germline values: CDR1 SGHDN, CDR2 FVKESK. V shed 4 bases and J shed 8 bases, with 11 bases lying between them. CDR3 length: 12 residues. DNA of the CDR3: TGTGCCAGCAGCCCTCAGGGGTACGGCTACACCTTC. This codes for CASSPQGYGYTF.

The chain joins TRBV6-2 or TRBV6-3 to TRBJ1-2; no clear D. In germline, CDR1 is MNHEY, CDR2 SVGEGT. V gave up 5 bases and J gave up 4 bases, with 8 bases separating them. The CDR3 loop spans 12 amino acids. The CDR3 reads CASSPNFYGYTF. The CDR3, as DNA: TGTGCCAGCAGTCCGAATTTCTATGGCTACACCTTC.

This rearrangement joins TRBV28 to TRBJ2-5; 9 positions match TRBD2. Germline V gene data show CDR1 as MDHEN and CDR2 as SYDVKM. Trimming removed 2 bases from V and 2 bases from J; junction bases left unmatched: 0. This CDR3 is built from 14 residues. The CDR3 is CASSLAGGQETQYF. CDR3 nucleotides: TGTGCCAGCAGTTTAGCGGGAGGGCAAGAGACCCAGTACTTC.

The V and J genes are TRBV5-1 and TRBJ1-2, with no clear D. Trimming cost V 0 bases and J 5 bases, with 14 bases left between them. The V gene's germline CDR1 is SGHRS and CDR2 YFSETQ. This CDR3 contains 15 residues. This CDR3 is CASSLAKSLGYGYTF. As DNA, the CDR3 is TGCGCCAGCAGCTTGGCCAAGTCTTTAGGATATGGCTACACCTTC. Full variable domain (remainder filled in from reference TRBV5-1 and TRBJ1-2): KAGVTQTPRYLIKTRGQQVTLSCSPISGHRSVSWYQQTPGQGLQFLFEYFSETQRNKGNFPGRFSGRQFSNSRSEMNVSTLELGDSALYLCASSLAKSLGYGYTFGSGTRLTVV.

The chain uses TRBV18 and TRBJ1-4, with 8 bases lining up with TRBD1. Trimming cost V 2 bases and J 7 bases; bases outside gene matches: 12. Germline V gene sequence: CDR1 KGHSH, CDR2 LQKENI. The CDR3 is 17 amino acids. This chain's CDR3 is CASSPISPGGGSEKLFF. The CDR3 DNA is TGTGCCAGCTCACCAATTTCGCCAGGGGGCGGTAGTGAAAAACTGTTTTTT.

The chain uses TRBV5-1 and TRBJ1-1; D uncertain. The V gene lost 4 bases and the J gene lost 4 bases, with 17 bases spanning the gap. CDR3 size: 15 residues. CDR1 SGHRS and CDR2 YFSETQ come from the germline V gene. The CDR3 DNA follows: TGCGCCAGCAGCCCTCAGGCGGCTTCAGGCACTGAAGCTTTCTTT. Translated, it gives CASSPQAASGTEAFF.

The chain employs TRBV2 and TRBJ1-5; no clear D gene. Germline CDR1 SNHLY, CDR2 FYNNEI. V lost 6 bases and J 2 bases, leaving 14 bases between the germline ends. CDR3 size: 15 residues. CDR3 DNA sequence: TGTGCCAGCAGGTTGATCGGCGTTGGCAATCAGCCCCAGCATTTT. Translated: CASRLIGVGNQPQHF.